This T cell receptor (beta chain) was sequenced in a study of T cell changes during pregnancy in multiple sclerosis. The method was immunoSEQ multiplex PCR; TCRdb's version includes in-frame clones alone and lacks a portion of them. The table shows 93,000 or so clones, with approximately 89% occurring only once. V gave up 3 bases and J gave up 3 bases; unmatched junction bases: 5. The CDR3 runs 15 residues. Germline V gives CDR1 KGHSH, CDR2 LQKENI. The chain uses TRBV18 and TRBJ1-1, with TRBD1 identical over 9 bases. This receptor was taken from a female donor with multiple sclerosis, enrolled in a pregnancy study. This sample comprised peripheral blood, obtained before pregnancy. This CDR3 reads CASSPGQGLDTEAFF. CDR3 nucleotides: TGTGCCAGCTCACCCGGACAGGGGTTGGACACTGAAGCTTTCTTT.